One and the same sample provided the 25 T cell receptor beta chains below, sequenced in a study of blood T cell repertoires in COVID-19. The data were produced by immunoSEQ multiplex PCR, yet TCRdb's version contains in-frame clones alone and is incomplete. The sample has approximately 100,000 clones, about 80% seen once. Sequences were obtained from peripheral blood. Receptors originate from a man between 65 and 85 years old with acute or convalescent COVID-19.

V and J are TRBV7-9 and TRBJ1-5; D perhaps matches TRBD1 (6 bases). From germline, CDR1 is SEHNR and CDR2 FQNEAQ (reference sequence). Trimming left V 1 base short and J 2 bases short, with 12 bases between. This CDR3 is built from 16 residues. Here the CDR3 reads CASSLGGRGGNQPQHF. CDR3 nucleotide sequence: TGTGCCAGCAGCTTAGGGGGCAGGGGAGGCAATCAGCCCCAGCATTTT. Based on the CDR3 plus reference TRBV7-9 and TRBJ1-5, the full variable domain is DTGVSQNPRHKITKRGQNVTFRCDPISEHNRLYWYRQTLGQGPEFLTYFQNEAQLEKSRLLSDRFSAERPKGSFSTLEIQRTEQGDSAMYLCASSLGGRGGNQPQHFGDGTRLSIL.

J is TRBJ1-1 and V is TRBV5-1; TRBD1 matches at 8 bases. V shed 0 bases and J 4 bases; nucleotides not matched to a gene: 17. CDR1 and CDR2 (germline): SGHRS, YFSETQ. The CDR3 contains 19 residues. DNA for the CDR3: TGCGCCAGCAGCTTGGGGCCACAGGGGGGTATAAACCGGGGCACTGAAGCTTTCTTT. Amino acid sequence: CASSLGPQGGINRGTEAFF.

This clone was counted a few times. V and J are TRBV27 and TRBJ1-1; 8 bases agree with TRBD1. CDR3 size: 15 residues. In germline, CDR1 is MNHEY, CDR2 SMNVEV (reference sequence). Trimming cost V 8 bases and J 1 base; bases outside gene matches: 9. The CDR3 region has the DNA TGTGCCAGCCCAGGTTCGGACAGGGAGAACACTGAAGCTTTCTTT. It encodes CASPGSDRENTEAFF.

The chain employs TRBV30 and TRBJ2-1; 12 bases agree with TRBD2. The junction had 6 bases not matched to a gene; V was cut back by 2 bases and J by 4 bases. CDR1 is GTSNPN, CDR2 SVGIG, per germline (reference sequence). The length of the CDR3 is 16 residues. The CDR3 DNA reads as TGTGCCTGGAGTCAACTAGCGGGGGGACTGTACAATGAGCAGTTCTTC. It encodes CAWSQLAGGLYNEQFF.

In DNA, the CDR3 is TGTGCCTGGAGTGGAACTACTAATAATTCACCCCTCCACTTT. This encodes CAWSGTTNNSPLHF. The V and J genes are TRBV30 and TRBJ1-6; D remains ambiguous. CDR1 and CDR2 from the germline V gene are GTSNPN and SVGIG (reference sequence). This CDR3 contains 14 residues. Deletions cut 1 base from V and 5 bases from J, with 9 bases between.

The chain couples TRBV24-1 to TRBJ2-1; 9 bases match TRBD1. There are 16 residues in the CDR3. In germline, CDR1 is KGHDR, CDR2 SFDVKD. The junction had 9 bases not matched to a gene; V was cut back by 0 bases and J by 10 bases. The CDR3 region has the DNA TGTGCCACCAGTGATTTGGGGACAGGGAAACTAGCCGAGCAGTTCTTC. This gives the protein CATSDLGTGKLAEQFF.

The CDR3 loop reads CASSYKGAYNQPQHF. The CDR3, as DNA: TGTGCCAGCAGTTACAAGGGGGCATACAATCAGCCCCAGCATTTT. The J gene is TRBJ1-5, the V gene TRBV6-2 or TRBV6-3; 7 nucleotides match TRBD1. The CDR3 totals 15 residues. The germline CDR1 and CDR2 sequences are MNHEY and SVGEGT. V dropped 2 bases and J dropped 3; count of bases not matched to a gene: 4.

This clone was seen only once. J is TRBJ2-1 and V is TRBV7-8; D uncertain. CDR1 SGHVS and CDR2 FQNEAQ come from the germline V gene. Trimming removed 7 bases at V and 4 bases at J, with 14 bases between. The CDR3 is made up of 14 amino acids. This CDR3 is CASTASIVYNEQFF. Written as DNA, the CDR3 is TGTGCCAGCACCGCGAGCATCGTATACAATGAGCAGTTCTTC.

CDR3 protein: CAISESTGGASYEQYF. As DNA, the CDR3 is TGTGCCATCAGTGAGTCAACAGGGGGCGCCTCCTACGAGCAGTACTTC. The gene calls are TRBV10-3 and TRBJ2-7; 9 bases are a match to TRBD1. The CDR3 contains 16 residues. Germline V gene lookup returns CDR1 ENHRY and CDR2 SYGVKD. Trimming took 0 bases from V and 0 from J; bases not matched to a gene: 3.

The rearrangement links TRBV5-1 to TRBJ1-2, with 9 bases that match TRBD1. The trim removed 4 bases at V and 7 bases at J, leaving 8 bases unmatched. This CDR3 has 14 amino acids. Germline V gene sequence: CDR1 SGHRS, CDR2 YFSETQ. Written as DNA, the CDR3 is TGCGCCAGCAGCAGGGGACAGGGAGTCGGTGGCTACACCTTC. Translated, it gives CASSRGQGVGGYTF.

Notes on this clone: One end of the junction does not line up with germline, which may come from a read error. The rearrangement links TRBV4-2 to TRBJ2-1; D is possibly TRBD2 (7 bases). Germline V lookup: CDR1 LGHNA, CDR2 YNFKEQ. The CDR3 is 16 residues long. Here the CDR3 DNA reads TGTGCCAGCAGCCAGGTACAGGGAGGGTCCTCCAATGAGCAGTTCTTC. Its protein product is CASSQVQGGSSNEQFF.

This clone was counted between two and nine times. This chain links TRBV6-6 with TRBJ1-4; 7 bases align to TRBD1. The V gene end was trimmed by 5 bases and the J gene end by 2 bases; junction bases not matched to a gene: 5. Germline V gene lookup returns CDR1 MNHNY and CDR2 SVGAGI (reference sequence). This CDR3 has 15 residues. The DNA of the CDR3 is TGTGCCAGCAGTCAACCGGGACAGACTAATGAAAAACTGTTTTTT. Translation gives CASSQPGQTNEKLFF.

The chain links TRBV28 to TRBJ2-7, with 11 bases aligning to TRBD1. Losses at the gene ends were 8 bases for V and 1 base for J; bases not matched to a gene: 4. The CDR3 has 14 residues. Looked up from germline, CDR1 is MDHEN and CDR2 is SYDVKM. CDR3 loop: CASRGTGGSYEQYF. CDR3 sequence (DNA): TGTGCCAGCCGGGGGACAGGGGGATCCTACGAGCAGTACTTC.

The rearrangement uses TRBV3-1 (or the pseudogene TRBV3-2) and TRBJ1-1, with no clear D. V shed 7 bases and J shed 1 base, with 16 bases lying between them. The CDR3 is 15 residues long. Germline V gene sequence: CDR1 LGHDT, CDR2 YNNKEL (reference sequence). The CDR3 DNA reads TGTGCCAGCACTATTAACGGGGTTCAGAACACTGAAGCTTTCTTT. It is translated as CASTINGVQNTEAFF.

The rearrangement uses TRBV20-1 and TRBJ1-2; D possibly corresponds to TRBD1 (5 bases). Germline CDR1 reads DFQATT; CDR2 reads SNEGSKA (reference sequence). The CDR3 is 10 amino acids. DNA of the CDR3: TGCAGCGCCGCCGACAGTTGGGACACCTTC. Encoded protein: CSAADSWDTF.

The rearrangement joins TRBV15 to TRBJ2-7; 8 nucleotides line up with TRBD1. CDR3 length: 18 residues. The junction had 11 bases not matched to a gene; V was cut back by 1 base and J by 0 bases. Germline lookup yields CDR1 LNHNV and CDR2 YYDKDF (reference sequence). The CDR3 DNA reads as TGTGCCACCAGCAGAGCGCCCTCGACAGGGGTAAGCTCCTACGAGCAGTACTTC. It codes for CATSRAPSTGVSSYEQYF.

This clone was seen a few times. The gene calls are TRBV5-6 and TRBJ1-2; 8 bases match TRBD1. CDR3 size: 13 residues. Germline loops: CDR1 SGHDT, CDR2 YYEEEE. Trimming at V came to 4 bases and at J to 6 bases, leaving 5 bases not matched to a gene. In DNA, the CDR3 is TGTGCCAGCAGCCGGGGACAGGCAGATGGCTACACCTTC. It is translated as CASSRGQADGYTF.

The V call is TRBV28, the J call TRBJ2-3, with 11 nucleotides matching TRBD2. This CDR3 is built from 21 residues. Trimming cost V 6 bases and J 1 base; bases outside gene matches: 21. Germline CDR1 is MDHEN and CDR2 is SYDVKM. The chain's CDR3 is CASRGRWRLAGTKYGTDTQYF. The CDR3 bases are TGTGCCAGCAGGGGCCGGTGGAGACTAGCGGGAACTAAATACGGCACAGATACGCAGTATTTT.

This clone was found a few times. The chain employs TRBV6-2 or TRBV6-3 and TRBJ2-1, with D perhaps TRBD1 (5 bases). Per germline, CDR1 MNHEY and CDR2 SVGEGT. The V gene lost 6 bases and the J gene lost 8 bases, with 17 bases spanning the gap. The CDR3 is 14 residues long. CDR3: CASSLLQGGHEQFF. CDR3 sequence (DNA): TGTGCCAGCAGCCTTCTCCAGGGTGGCCATGAGCAGTTCTTC.

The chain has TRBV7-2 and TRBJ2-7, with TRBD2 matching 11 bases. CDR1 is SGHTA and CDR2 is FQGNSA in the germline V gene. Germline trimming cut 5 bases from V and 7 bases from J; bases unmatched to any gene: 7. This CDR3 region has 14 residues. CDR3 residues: CASSPTSGSFEQYF. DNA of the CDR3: TGTGCCAGCAGCCCAACTAGCGGGAGTTTTGAGCAGTACTTC. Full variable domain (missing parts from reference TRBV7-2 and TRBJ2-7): GAGVSQSPSNKVTEKGKDVELRCDPISGHTALYWYRQSLGQGLEFLIYFQGNSAPDKSGLPSDRFSAERTGGSVSTLTIQRTQQEDSAVYLCASSPTSGSFEQYFGPGTRLTVT.

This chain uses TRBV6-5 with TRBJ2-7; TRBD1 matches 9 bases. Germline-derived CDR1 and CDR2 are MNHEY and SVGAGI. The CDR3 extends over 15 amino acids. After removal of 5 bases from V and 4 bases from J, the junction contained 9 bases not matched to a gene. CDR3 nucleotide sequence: TGTGCCAGCAGTCACCAAGGGACAGGGAGTTACGAGCAGTACTTC. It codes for CASSHQGTGSYEQYF.

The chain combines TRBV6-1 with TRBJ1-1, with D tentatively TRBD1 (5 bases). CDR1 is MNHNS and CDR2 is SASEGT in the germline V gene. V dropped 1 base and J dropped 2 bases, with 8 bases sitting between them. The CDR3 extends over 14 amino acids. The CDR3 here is CASSEGTSNTEAFF. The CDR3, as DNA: TGTGCCAGCAGTGAAGGGACATCTAACACTGAAGCTTTCTTT.

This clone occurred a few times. CDR3 bases: TGTGCCAGTAGTATTGGAACAGGGGGAAAAACTGAAGCTTTCTTT. It yields the protein CASSIGTGGKTEAFF. This chain uses TRBV19 with TRBJ1-1; 8 bases are a match to TRBD1. Trimming cost V 3 bases and J 5 bases; bases outside gene matches: 8. CDR1 LNHDA and CDR2 SQIVND come from the germline V gene (reference sequence). CDR3 length: 15 residues. Filled out from reference TRBV19 and TRBJ1-1, the complete variable domain reads DGGITQSPKYLFRKEGQNVTLSCEQNLNHDAMYWYRQDPGQGLRLIYYSQIVNDFQKGDIAEGYSVSREKKESFPLTVTSAQKNPTAFYLCASSIGTGGKTEAFFGQGTRLTVV.

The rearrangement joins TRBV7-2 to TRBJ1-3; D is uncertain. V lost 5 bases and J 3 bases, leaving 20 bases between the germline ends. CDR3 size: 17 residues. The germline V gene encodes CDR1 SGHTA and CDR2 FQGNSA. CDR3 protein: CASSPRGYGVGGNTIYF. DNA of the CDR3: TGTGCCAGCAGCCCCCGAGGGTATGGGGTCGGTGGAAACACCATATATTTT.

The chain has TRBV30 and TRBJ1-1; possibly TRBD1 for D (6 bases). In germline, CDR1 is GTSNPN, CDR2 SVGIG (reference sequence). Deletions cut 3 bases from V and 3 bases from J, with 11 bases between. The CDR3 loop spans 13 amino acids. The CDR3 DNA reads TGTGCCTGGAGGGAACAGGGATACACTGAAGCTTTCTTT. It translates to CAWREQGYTEAFF. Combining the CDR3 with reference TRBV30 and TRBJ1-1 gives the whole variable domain SQTIHQWPATLVQPVGSPLSLECTVEGTSNPNLYWYRQAAGRGLQLLFYSVGIGQISSEVPQNLSASRPQDRQFILSSKKLLLSDSGFYLCAWREQGYTEAFFGQGTRLTVV.